This T cell receptor (beta chain) is from a study of T cell repertoires in cytomegalovirus infection. Across the whole study: It was the public TCR beta signatures that indicated both CMV infection and matching HLA type. The study's findings and limits: The ex vivo response showed dominance by HLA-C-restricted CMV-specific TCR beta clonotypes.

This clonotype has only a few counts. Its antigen is not identified. Each CDR3 protein gets one entry after TCRdb re-called the reads with MiXCR. The sample includes approximately 250,000 distinct CDR3 sequences, around an eighth of them seen just once. The CDR3 is made up of 15 amino acids. CDR1 is SGDLS, CDR2 YYNGEE, per germline. Trimming took 4 bases from V and 3 from J; bases not matched to a gene: 6. The receptor's source is a human donor in good health (CMV status not recorded). Some clones in this sample may be carry-over from other donors' samples. Sequenced sample: PBMCs. The chain employs TRBV9 and TRBJ2-1, with TRBD1 matching over 8 bases. The CDR3 spells CASSPWTGNYNEQFF. CDR3 bases: TGTGCCAGCAGCCCTTGGACAGGGAACTACAATGAGCAGTTCTTC.